This is a list of T cell receptor beta chains from one sample in a study of cytomegalovirus exposure and HLA in healthy donors. Generated by immunoSEQ multiplex PCR, the TCRdb table keeps only in-frame clones and is missing some. Of around 200,000 clones listed, 70% to 80% are singletons. The sequenced sample was PBMCs. These receptors all stem from an older woman in good health and CMV-seropositive. Both conserved end residues are part of each CDR3. D genes are given only for firm matches. Rows give clone size only sometimes, using once, few, many, or a class for an expanded clone.

TRBV27	-	TRBJ2-1	-	TGTGCCAGCAGTCAAACAGGGCTCACCTACAATGAGCAGTTCTTC	CASSQTGLTYNEQFF
TRBV7-9	-	TRBJ2-3	TRBD2	TGTGCCAGCAGCACCGGGACTAGCGAGACCACAGATACGCAGTATTTT	CASSTGTSETTDTQYF
TRBV19	few	TRBJ1-5	-	TGTGCCAGTAGTATAGTCAGAACAGATAGCAATCAGCCCCAGCATTTT	CASSIVRTDSNQPQHF
TRBV10-3	-	TRBJ2-5	-	TGTGCCATCAGTGGGGGAGGAGAGACCCAGTACTTC	CAISGGGETQYF
TRBV5-4	once	TRBJ1-1	TRBD1	TGTGCCAGCAGTCCTGGGACAGGCTTTTTTGAAGCTTTCTTT	CASSPGTGFFEAFF
TRBV18	-	TRBJ1-1	TRBD1	TGTGCCAGCTCACTAGGGACAGGGGGACCTGAAGCTTTCTTT	CASSLGTGGPEAFF
TRBV30	-	TRBJ1-2	-	TGTGCCTGGAGTGTTGGGGCTTCTGGAGGCTACACCTTC	CAWSVGASGGYTF
TRBV7-2	once	TRBJ1-6	-	TGTGCCAGCAGCCCATTTTCCAGGGCACCCCTCCACTTT	CASSPFSRAPLHF
TRBV28	-	TRBJ1-1	-	TGTGCCAGCAGCCCCGGAGGGGAGACTGAAGCTTTCTTT	CASSPGGETEAFF
TRBV5-1	few	TRBJ2-5	TRBD2	TGCGCCAGCAGCTGGGGGGGTGAAGAGACCCAGTACTTC	CASSWGGEETQYF
TRBV30	-	TRBJ2-7	TRBD1	TGTGCCTGGGGGGACAGTCCTCATCCCTACGAGCAGTACTTC	CAWGDSPHPYEQYF
TRBV11-1	once	TRBJ2-7	-	TGTGCCAGCAGTCTGTCGGGGAAAGGCTACGAGCAGTACTTC	CASSLSGKGYEQYF
TRBV2	-	TRBJ2-2	-	TGTGCCAGCAGTACTCAGGACACCGGGGAGCTGTTTTTT	CASSTQDTGELFF
TRBV10-1	-	TRBJ2-1	-	TGCGCCAGCAGGGGCCGGGGGGAGCAGTTCTTC	CASRGRGEQFF
TRBV19	once	TRBJ2-7	TRBD1	TGTGCCAGTAGTATATTAGGGACAGGGGACGTATCCTACGAGCAGTACTTC	CASSILGTGDVSYEQYF
TRBV18	few	TRBJ1-6	TRBD1	TGTGCCAGCTCGCATGGACAGGGGAATTCACCCCTCCACTTT	CASSHGQGNSPLHF
TRBV6-5	once	TRBJ2-1	TRBD2	TGTGCCAGCAGCCGCAGTGGACTAGCATACAATGAGCAGTTCTTC	CASSRSGLAYNEQFF
TRBV5-6	-	TRBJ1-4	-	TGTGCCAGCAGCTTAGAGTCGGACAGAAATGAAAAACTGTTTTTT	CASSLESDRNEKLFF
TRBV6-1	-	TRBJ2-4	TRBD2	TGTGCCAGCAGTGAAAAGGCGGCTAGCGGAAACAAAAACATTCAGTACTTC	CASSEKAASGNKNIQYF
TRBV29-1	once	TRBJ1-2	-	TGCAGCGCTACACAGGGCTCCGCTAACTATGGCTACACCTTC	CSATQGSANYGYTF
TRBV13	-	TRBJ2-1	TRBD2	TGTGCCAGCAGCTTTAGCGGGAGCAGCGATGAGCAGTTCTTC	CASSFSGSSDEQFF
TRBV28	-	TRBJ1-2	-	TGTGCCAGCACTGGGAGGAATGGCTACACCTTC	CASTGRNGYTF